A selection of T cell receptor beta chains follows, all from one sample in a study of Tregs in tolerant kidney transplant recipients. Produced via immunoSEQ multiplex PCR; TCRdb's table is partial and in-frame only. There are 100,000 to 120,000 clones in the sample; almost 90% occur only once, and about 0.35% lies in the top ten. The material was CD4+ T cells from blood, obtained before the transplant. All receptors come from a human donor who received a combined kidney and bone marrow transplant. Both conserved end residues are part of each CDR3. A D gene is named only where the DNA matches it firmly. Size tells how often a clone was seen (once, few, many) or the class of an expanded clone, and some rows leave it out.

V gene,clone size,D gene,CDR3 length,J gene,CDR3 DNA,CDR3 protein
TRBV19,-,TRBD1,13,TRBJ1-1,TGTGCCAGTAGTACAGGGGGTAACACTGAAGCTTTCTTT,CASSTGGNTEAFF
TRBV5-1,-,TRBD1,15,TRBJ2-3,TGCGCCAGCAGCTTGGAGGACAGGGAGTTGGATACGCAGTATTTT,CASSLEDRELDTQYF
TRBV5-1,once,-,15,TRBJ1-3,TGCGCCAGCAGCTTGGGTGCAGGGCCAGGAAACACCATATATTTT,CASSLGAGPGNTIYF
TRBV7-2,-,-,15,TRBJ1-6,TGTGCCAGCAGCTCACCGGGCTCCTATAATTCACCCCTCCACTTT,CASSSPGSYNSPLHF
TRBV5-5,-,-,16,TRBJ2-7,TGTGCCAGCAGCTTGATTTTTGCCAGGGGACGGGACGAGCAGTACTTC,CASSLIFARGRDEQYF
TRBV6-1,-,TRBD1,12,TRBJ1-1,TGTGCCAGCAGTGGGGACAGGGGGAGGGCTTTCTTT,CASSGDRGRAFF
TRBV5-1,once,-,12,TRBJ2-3,TGCGCCAGCAGCTTCTCCGTAGATACGCAGTATTTT,CASSFSVDTQYF
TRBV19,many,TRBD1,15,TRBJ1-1,TGTGCCAGTAGTACCTGGGACAGCAGAAACACTGAAGCTTTCTTT,CASSTWDSRNTEAFF
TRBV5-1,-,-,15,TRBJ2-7,TGCGCCAGCAGCTTGGCAGGAGGGAGAAGCTACGAGCAGTACTTC,CASSLAGGRSYEQYF
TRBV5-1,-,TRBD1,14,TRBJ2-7,TGCGCCAGCAGCATCCGGGACAGGGGTTACGAGCAGTACTTC,CASSIRDRGYEQYF
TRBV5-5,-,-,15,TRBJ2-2,TGTGCCAGCAGCCTTCAGGGGTTCGACACCGGGGAGCTGTTTTTT,CASSLQGFDTGELFF
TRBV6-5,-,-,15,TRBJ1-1,TGTGCCAGCAGTTACGGACAGTTTATGAACACTGAAGCTTTCTTT,CASSYGQFMNTEAFF
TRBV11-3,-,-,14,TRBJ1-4,TGTGCCAGCAGGCTGGGACACACTAATGAAAAACTGTTTTTT,CASRLGHTNEKLFF
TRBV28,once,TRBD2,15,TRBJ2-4,TGTGCCAGCAGTGGAGCGGGGGCCCTTAAAAACATTCAGTACTTC,CASSGAGALKNIQYF
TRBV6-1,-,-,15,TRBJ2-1,TGTGCCAGCTTTCATGGCGGGGCCCCCTACAATGAGCAGTTCTTC,CASFHGGAPYNEQFF
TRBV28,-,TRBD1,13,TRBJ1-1,TGTGCCAGCAGAGACAGGGCCCGCGGTGAAGCTTTCTTT,CASRDRARGEAFF
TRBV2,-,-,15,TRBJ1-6,TGTGCCAGCAGTGACGGATACGGGATCGATTCACCCCTCCACTTT,CASSDGYGIDSPLHF
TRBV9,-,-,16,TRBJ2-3,TGTGCCAGCAGCGCGCGAGAACTCTTTAGCACAGATACGCAGTATTTT,CASSARELFSTDTQYF
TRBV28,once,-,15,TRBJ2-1,TGTGCCAGCAGTATTGTGTCGGGCTCCTACAATGAGCAGTTCTTC,CASSIVSGSYNEQFF
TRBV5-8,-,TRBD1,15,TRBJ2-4,TGTGCCAGCACTCAACCTAGGGGGCTGCGGAACATTCAGTACTTC,CASTQPRGLRNIQYF
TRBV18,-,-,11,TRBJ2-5,TGTGCCAGCTCACACGGGGAGACCCAGTACTTC,CASSHGETQYF
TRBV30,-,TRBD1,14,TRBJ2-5,TGTGCCTGGAAAGACAGGGGGCGGGAAGAGACCCAGTACTTC,CAWKDRGREETQYF
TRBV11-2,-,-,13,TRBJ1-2,TGTGCCAGCAGCGTAGACCCAGAGCGGGGCTACACCTTC,CASSVDPERGYTF
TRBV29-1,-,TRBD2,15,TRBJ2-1,TGCAGCGTTGAAGGTGGTCTAGCGGGGACCGTTGAGCAGTTCTTC,CSVEGGLAGTVEQFF
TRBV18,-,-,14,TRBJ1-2,TGTGCCAGCTCACCATTGGGAGGTGACTATGGCTACACCTTC,CASSPLGGDYGYTF
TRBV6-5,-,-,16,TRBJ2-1,TGTGCCAGCAGTTATATCAGGACTACCCAGGGCAATGAGCAGTTCTTC,CASSYIRTTQGNEQFF
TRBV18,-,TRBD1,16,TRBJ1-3,TGTGCCAGCTCCCCTAGACAGGGGGACTCTGGAAACACCATATATTTT,CASSPRQGDSGNTIYF
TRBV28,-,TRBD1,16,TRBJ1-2,TGTGCCAGCGATAGGGCCGTGGGACAGGCGTTCTATGGCTACACCTTC,CASDRAVGQAFYGYTF
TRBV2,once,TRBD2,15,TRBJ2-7,TGTGCCAGCGGGGGACTAGCGGGGGGCCTTTACGAGCAGTACTTC,CASGGLAGGLYEQYF
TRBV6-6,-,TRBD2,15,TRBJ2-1,TGTGCCAGCAGCCACCGGACTAGCGGGAGCAATGAGCAGTTCTTC,CASSHRTSGSNEQFF
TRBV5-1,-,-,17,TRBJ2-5,TGCGCCAGCAGCTTGGGGCTAGCTGGGGATGGGCGAGAGACCCAGTACTTC,CASSLGLAGDGRETQYF
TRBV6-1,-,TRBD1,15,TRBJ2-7,TGTGCCAGCAGAAAAATTACAGGGGGCAATAACGAGCAGTACTTC,CASRKITGGNNEQYF
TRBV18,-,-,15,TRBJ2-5,TGTGCCAGCTCACCACGAACCGGTACTCAAGAGACCCAGTACTTC,CASSPRTGTQETQYF
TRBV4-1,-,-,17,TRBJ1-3,TGCGCCAGCAGCCCCTCCCCCCAGGGCGTCTCTGGAAACACCATATATTTT,CASSPSPQGVSGNTIYF
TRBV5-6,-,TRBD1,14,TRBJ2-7,TGTGCCAGCAGCAGTGGGACAGGGAACTACGAGCAGTACTTC,CASSSGTGNYEQYF
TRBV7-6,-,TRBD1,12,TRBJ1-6,TGTGCCAGCGGGACAGCTAATTCACCCCTCCACTTT,CASGTANSPLHF
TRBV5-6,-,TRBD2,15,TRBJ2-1,TGTGCCAGCAGCTTGCGAGCGGGGGGCCACAATGAGCAGTTCTTC,CASSLRAGGHNEQFF
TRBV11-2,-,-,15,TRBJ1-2,TGTGCCAGCAGCCCCCCTGGGGGGGAAAAACTATGGCTGGCCTTC,CASSPPGGEKLWLAF
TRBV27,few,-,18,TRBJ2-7,TGTGCCAGCAGTCCATCCGGGTGGGCAGGGCCCATGCGGTACGAGCAGTACTTC,CASSPSGWAGPMRYEQYF
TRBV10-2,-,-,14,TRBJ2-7,TGCGCCAGCAGTGAGTCGATTGGCCCCTACGAGCAGTACTTC,CASSESIGPYEQYF
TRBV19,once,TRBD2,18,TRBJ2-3,TGTGCCAGTAGTCCTCCTCCCCTTAGCGGGGGGGTCCCAGATACGCAGTATTTT,CASSPPPLSGGVPDTQYF
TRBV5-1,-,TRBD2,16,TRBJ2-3,TGCGCCAGCAGCCCCCTGAGGGGAGGGGGCACAGATACGCAGTATTTT,CASSPLRGGGTDTQYF
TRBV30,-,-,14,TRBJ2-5,TGTGCCTGGAGTAAGGGGAAAGCGACAAAGACCCAGTACTTC,CAWSKGKATKTQYF
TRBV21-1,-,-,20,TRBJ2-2,TGTGCCAGCAGGACCGGACTACCAGGGGGTCACCGCGCGAACACCGGGGAGCTGTTTTTT,CASRTGLPGGHRANTGELFF
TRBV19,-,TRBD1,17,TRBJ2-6,TGTGCCAGTAGTCCTAGAGACAGGGGGGCTGGGGCCAACGTCCTGACTTTC,CASSPRDRGAGANVLTF
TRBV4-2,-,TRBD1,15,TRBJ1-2,TGTGCCAGCAGCCAAGCCGGGACAGAGTACTATGGCTACACCTTC,CASSQAGTEYYGYTF